The present TCR beta chain was sequenced within a study of T cells in Graves' hyperthyroidism and ophthalmopathy. Findings and caveats of the study: The blood repertoire included most of the expanded thyroid clonotypes above 0.001. Ophthalmopathy was model-predicted a median approximately 6.4 months pre-onset.

This clonotype was seen at least ten times. Its matching antigen is unknown. CDR1 is KGHSH and CDR2 is LQKENI in the germline V gene. V was clipped by 4 bases and J by 0 bases, with 15 bases between them. This CDR3 is built from 17 residues. RNA transcripts were the template for amplifying TCR beta CDR3 regions. A first-round RT-PCR of the TCR CDR3 used the HTBI primer set. Via MiXCR, TCRdb re-called the multiplex PCR reads, giving one row per CDR3 protein. The table shows fewer than 450,000 distinct CDR3 sequences, with roughly 17% occurring only once. The chain uses TRBV18 and TRBJ1-4; possibly TRBD1 for D (5 bases). Sequenced: blood. The clonotype comes from a woman in her 30s with Graves' hyperthyroidism that later progressed to Graves' ophthalmopathy. This CDR3 reads CASSLVPGLATNEKLFF. CDR3 coding DNA: TGTGCCAGCTCACTGGTCCCGGGACTAGCAACTAATGAAAAACTGTTTTTT.